One and the same sample provided the 5 T cell receptor beta chains below, sequenced in a study of blood T cell repertoires in COVID-19 (dated by TCRdb to about 2020). The library was made by the immunoSEQ multiplex PCR assay. Sourced from immuneACCESS, this table was stored by TCRdb with only in-frame sequences that have V and J called. A share of the clones is absent; for the studies checked, an unresolved V gene accounts for under half, and the remainder has no known explanation. The sample contains about 270,000 clones, 80% to 90% of them found a single time. Of the sample, approximately 2.2% falls within the top ten clones. Sequenced material: peripheral blood. Receptors were obtained from a woman between 45 and 60 years old with acute or convalescent COVID-19.

The chain links TRBV28 to TRBJ1-2; TRBD1 matches at 7 bases. The CDR3 length is 15 residues. Germline-derived CDR1 and CDR2 are MDHEN and SYDVKM. After removal of 4 bases from V and 7 bases from J, the junction contained 12 bases not matched to a gene. CDR3: CASSSLDRESRGYTF. The CDR3 nucleotides are TGTGCCAGCAGTTCACTCGACAGGGAAAGTCGTGGCTACACCTTC.

The chain links TRBV28 to TRBJ2-7; D may be TRBD1 (5 bases). CDR1 is MDHEN and CDR2 is SYDVKM in the germline V gene. The CDR3 totals 13 residues. Trimming pared 6 bases from V and 3 bases from J, leaving 12 bases between. As DNA, the CDR3 is TGTGCCAGCAGATTAGGGGCTTACTACGAGCAGTACTTC. Translation gives CASRLGAYYEQYF.

The table lists this clone with a count of one. This chain joins TRBV4-3 and TRBJ2-7; 8 nucleotides align to TRBD1. The CDR3 contains 13 residues. Trimming took 3 bases from V and 6 from J; bases not matched to a gene: 4. Germline V gene lookup returns CDR1 LGHNA and CDR2 YSLEER. The CDR3 region has the DNA TGCGCCAGCAGCCACCGGACAGGGTTCGAGCAGTACTTC. This gives the protein CASSHRTGFEQYF.

This clone appeared once. Other DNA sequences in this specimen translate into the identical CDR3. The V and J genes are TRBV19 and TRBJ1-4; D perhaps matches TRBD1 (5 bases). Trimming left V 3 bases short and J 7 bases short, with 9 bases between. This CDR3 comprises 13 residues. Germline V gene data show CDR1 as LNHDA and CDR2 as SQIVND (reference sequence). The CDR3 DNA reads TGTGCCAGTAGTATCCAGGGTGGTGAAAAACTGTTTTTT. It specifies CASSIQGGEKLFF. The full variable domain, completed using reference TRBV19 and TRBJ1-4, is DGGITQSPKYLFRKEGQNVTLSCEQNLNHDAMYWYRQDPGQGLRLIYYSQIVNDFQKGDIAEGYSVSREKKESFPLTVTSAQKNPTAFYLCASSIQGGEKLFFGSGTQLSVL.

The CDR3 reads CASLPGVPYNSPLHF. In nucleotides, the CDR3 is TGTGCCAGCCTGCCGGGGGTCCCCTATAATTCACCCCTCCACTTT. The V and J genes are TRBV6-5 and TRBJ1-6; D may be TRBD1 (5 bases). CDR1 and CDR2 (germline): MNHEY, SVGAGI. The CDR3 has 15 amino acids. V lost 8 bases and J 2 bases, leaving 13 bases between the germline ends.